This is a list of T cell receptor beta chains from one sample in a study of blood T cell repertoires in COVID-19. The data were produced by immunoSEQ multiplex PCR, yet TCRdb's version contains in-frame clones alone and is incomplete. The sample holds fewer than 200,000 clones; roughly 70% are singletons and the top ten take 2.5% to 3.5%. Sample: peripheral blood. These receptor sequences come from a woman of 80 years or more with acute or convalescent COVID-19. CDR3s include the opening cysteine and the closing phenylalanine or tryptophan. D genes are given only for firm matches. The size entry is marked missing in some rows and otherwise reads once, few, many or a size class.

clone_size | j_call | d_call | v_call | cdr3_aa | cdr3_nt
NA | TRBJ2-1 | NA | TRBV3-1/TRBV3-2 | CASSQEDSSSYNEQFF | TGTGCCAGCAGCCAAGAGGACAGCAGCTCCTACAATGAGCAGTTCTTC
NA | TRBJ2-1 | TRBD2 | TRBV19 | CASSLAGANEQFF | TGTGCCAGTAGCTTAGCGGGAGCCAATGAGCAGTTCTTC
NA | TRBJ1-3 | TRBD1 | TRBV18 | CASSPQRSGTGVSNTIYF | TGTGCCAGCTCACCTCAGAGATCCGGGACAGGAGTCTCTAACACCATATATTTT
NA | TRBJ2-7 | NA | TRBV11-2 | CASSFISAWGMYEQYF | TGTGCCAGCAGCTTCATCTCGGCCTGGGGCATGTACGAGCAGTACTTC
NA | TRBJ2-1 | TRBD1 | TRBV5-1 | CASSYSGTDFGEQFF | TGCGCCAGCAGCTACTCCGGGACAGACTTCGGTGAGCAGTTCTTC
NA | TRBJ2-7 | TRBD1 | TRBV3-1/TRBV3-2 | CASSAAPTGTGGEDEQYF | TGTGCCAGCAGCGCAGCGCCCACCGGGACAGGGGGCGAGGACGAGCAGTACTTC
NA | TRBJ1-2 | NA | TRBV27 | CASSPTNLEGPYGYTF | TGTGCCAGCAGTCCCACCAACCTCGAGGGCCCCTATGGCTACACCTTC
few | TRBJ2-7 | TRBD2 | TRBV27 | CASSLSPWTSGNPLYEQYF | TGTGCCAGCAGTTTATCACCCTGGACTAGCGGGAACCCCTTGTACGAGCAGTACTTC
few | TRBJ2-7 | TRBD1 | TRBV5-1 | CASSLGQGVSEQYF | TGCGCCAGCAGCTTGGGACAGGGTGTTTCGGAGCAGTACTTC
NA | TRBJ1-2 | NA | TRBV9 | CASSPALQDYGYTF | TGTGCCAGCAGCCCGGCCTTACAGGACTATGGCTACACCTTC
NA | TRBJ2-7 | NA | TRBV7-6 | CASSLVSERSSYEQYF | TGTGCCAGCAGCTTAGTGTCAGAGCGAAGTTCCTACGAGCAGTACTTC
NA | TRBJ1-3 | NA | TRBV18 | CASSQGGGPLSGNTIYF | TGTGCCAGCTCACAAGGCGGGGGGCCTCTCTCTGGAAACACCATATATTTT
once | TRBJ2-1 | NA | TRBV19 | CASSIRGIYNEQFF | TGTGCCAGTAGTATAAGAGGTATCTACAATGAGCAGTTCTTC
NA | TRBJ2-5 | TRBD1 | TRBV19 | CASRVTGVETQYF | TGTGCCAGTAGAGTGACAGGGGTAGAGACCCAGTACTTC
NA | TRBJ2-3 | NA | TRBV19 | CASSIVSDTQYF | TGTGCCAGTAGTATAGTCTCAGATACGCAGTATTTT
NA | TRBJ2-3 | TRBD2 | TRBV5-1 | CASSRGLAGVEDTQYF | TGCGCCAGCAGCCGGGGACTAGCGGGAGTGGAAGATACGCAGTATTTT
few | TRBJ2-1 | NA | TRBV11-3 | CAKGHSQFF | TGTGCCAAAGGTCACAGCCAGTTCTTC
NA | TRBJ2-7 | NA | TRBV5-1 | CASSGLTGSYEQYF | TGCGCCAGCAGCGGTTTAACAGGGTCCTACGAGCAGTACTTC
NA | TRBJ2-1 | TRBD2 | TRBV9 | CASSSRTSGRGNEQFF | TGTGCCAGCAGCTCGCGGACTAGCGGGAGGGGTAATGAGCAGTTCTTC
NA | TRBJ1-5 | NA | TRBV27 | CASSFRVDSNQPQHF | TGTGCCAGCAGTTTCAGGGTTGATAGCAATCAGCCCCAGCATTTT
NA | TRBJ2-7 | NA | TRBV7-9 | CASSFPSNSEQYF | TGTGCCAGCAGCTTCCCATCGAACAGCGAGCAGTACTTC
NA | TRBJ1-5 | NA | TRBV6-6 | CASSYEASGANQPQHF | TGTGCCAGCAGTTACGAGGCGTCGGGTGCAAATCAGCCCCAGCATTTT
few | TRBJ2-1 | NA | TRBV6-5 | CSTGGPYNEQFF | TGTTCAACGGGCGGGCCCTACAATGAGCAGTTCTTC
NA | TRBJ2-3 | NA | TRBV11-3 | CASSLRYGGASNTQYF | TGTGCCAGCAGCTTACGTTATGGGGGGGCGAGTAATACGCAGTATTTT
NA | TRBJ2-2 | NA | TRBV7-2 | CASSSDTGELFF | TGTGCCAGCAGCTCCGACACCGGGGAGCTGTTTTTT